This TCR beta chain was identified in a study of regulatory T cells in long-lasting Graves disease. Across the whole study: Positive TSH receptor antibodies alongside over 5 years of antithyroid drugs were what marked Graves' disease as persistent. Study findings and constraints: Persistent Graves' patients showed a TCR diversity that was lower than that of newly diagnosed ones. The persistent group shared about 2,500 public clonotypes, more than the approximately 890 shared by new patients.

Time point noted: persistent/refractory GD, antithyroid drugs over 5 years with positive TRAb. From PBMCs, RNA was extracted and then used to make the TCR library. The guidelines of the American Thyroid Association were the basis for diagnosing Graves' disease. As for this clonotype: As yet, its antigen is unknown.

For TCR beta, libraries came from iRepertoire HTBI primers and Arm-PCR of CDR3 regions. TCRdb re-called the multiplex PCR reads with MiXCR, one entry per CDR3 protein. The repertoire holds 360,000 or so distinct CDR3 sequences, with around 23% as singletons. J lost 4 bases, V lost 4 bases, and 11 bases had no gene match. Germline V gene data show CDR1 as SGDLS and CDR2 as YYNGEE. The CDR3 consists of 17 residues. The receptor's source is a woman aged 40-49 years with Graves disease. This chain joins TRBV9 and TRBJ2-2; 9 positions agree with TRBD1. Source: peripheral blood mononuclear cells (PBMCs), taken when the disease was refractory, from a patient treated with antithyroid drugs. The CDR3 spells CASSLGMNRGPTGELFF. CDR3 in DNA: TGTGCCAGCAGCCTAGGGATGAACAGGGGGCCCACCGGGGAGCTGTTTTTT.